This T cell receptor beta chain was obtained from a study of response to subunit inactivated influenza vaccine. General observations from the study: The authors offered the suggestion that each seasonal influenza vaccination recruits few new T cells.

Regarding this clonotype: Its target is unknown.

The CDR3 spans 13 residues. V lost 7 bases, J lost 4 bases, and 12 bases lay in between. Germline V gene data show CDR1 as KGHDR and CDR2 as SFDVKD. Using its own MiXCR run on the RT-PCR reads, TCRdb lists one record per CDR3 protein. The table includes 300,000 to 350,000 distinct CDR3 sequences, just over 20% detected once. Specimen: PBMCs from blood, collected less than 22 months after vaccination. The receptor comes from a man aged 50-75 years who received an inactivated influenza vaccine. The V gene is TRBV24-1, the J gene TRBJ1-2; D call uncertain. CDR3 bases: TGTGCCACCAGCCGGGGAGTCGGCTATGGCTACACCTTC. Its protein product is CATSRGVGYGYTF.